This is a list of T cell receptor beta chains from one sample in a study of blood T cell repertoires in COVID-19. Libraries were prepared by immunoSEQ multiplex PCR; TCRdb keeps only in-frame clonotypes and omits some of them. Here the sample spans around 190,000 clones, about 85% being singletons. The material sequenced was peripheral blood. The receptor source for this set is a woman aged 55-70 years with acute or convalescent COVID-19. CDR3s include the opening cysteine and the closing phenylalanine or tryptophan. The order of the fields is V gene, J gene, CDR3 protein.

v_gene: TRBV11-2; j_gene: TRBJ1-2; CDR3aa: CASSFGQGEGYTF
v_gene: TRBV6-6; j_gene: TRBJ1-1; CDR3aa: CASIPTGVNTEAFF
v_gene: TRBV28; j_gene: TRBJ1-2; CDR3aa: CASSFRDHYGYTF
v_gene: TRBV28; j_gene: TRBJ2-7; CDR3aa: CASSLLAGAYEQYF
v_gene: TRBV6-6; j_gene: TRBJ2-1; CDR3aa: CASSFSRTGNEQFF
v_gene: TRBV6-1; j_gene: TRBJ1-3; CDR3aa: CASSEGASGNTIYF
v_gene: TRBV18; j_gene: TRBJ2-1; CDR3aa: CASSPPKIAGSYNEQFF
v_gene: TRBV11-3; j_gene: TRBJ2-1; CDR3aa: CASSPPADRVNEQFF
v_gene: TRBV18; j_gene: TRBJ2-7; CDR3aa: CASSSGLADYEQYF
v_gene: TRBV7-9; j_gene: TRBJ2-7; CDR3aa: CASGAGGPGLYEQYF
v_gene: TRBV3-1/TRBV3-2; j_gene: TRBJ1-2; CDR3aa: CASSQVGGMGYGYTF
v_gene: TRBV29-1; j_gene: TRBJ1-2; CDR3aa: CSTAGTGADYGYTF
v_gene: TRBV5-1; j_gene: TRBJ1-1; CDR3aa: CASSLERGNTEAFF
v_gene: TRBV5-8; j_gene: TRBJ1-3; CDR3aa: CASPPRGTGDTIYF
v_gene: TRBV3-1/TRBV3-2; j_gene: TRBJ2-4; CDR3aa: CASSQDRALAGGSIQYF
v_gene: TRBV5-1; j_gene: TRBJ2-1; CDR3aa: CASSSGLAGPKENGEQFF
v_gene: TRBV19; j_gene: TRBJ2-1; CDR3aa: CASLPHLLAGGLAEQFF
v_gene: TRBV15; j_gene: TRBJ2-1; CDR3aa: CATSREGRGYDEQFF
v_gene: TRBV7-2; j_gene: TRBJ2-7; CDR3aa: CASSLMGGGSYEQYF
v_gene: TRBV21-1; j_gene: TRBJ1-2; CDR3aa: CASSKDGTVNYGYTF
v_gene: TRBV6-6; j_gene: TRBJ1-2; CDR3aa: CASSGQGAGLFFSYTF
v_gene: TRBV27; j_gene: TRBJ2-3; CDR3aa: CASSFVGQGGTDTQYF
v_gene: TRBV10-3; j_gene: TRBJ2-1; CDR3aa: CAIAVGATYNEQFF
v_gene: TRBV28; j_gene: TRBJ1-1; CDR3aa: CASSAPGVTEAFF
v_gene: TRBV30; j_gene: TRBJ2-7; CDR3aa: CAWSWGVDYEQYF
v_gene: TRBV9; j_gene: TRBJ2-3; CDR3aa: CASSHQRESDTDTQYF
v_gene: TRBV7-9; j_gene: TRBJ2-7; CDR3aa: CASSYDSYEQYF
v_gene: TRBV28; j_gene: TRBJ1-5; CDR3aa: CASGRTRGNQPQHF
v_gene: TRBV5-1; j_gene: TRBJ1-2; CDR3aa: CASAQEILTNYGYTF
v_gene: TRBV6-4; j_gene: TRBJ1-3; CDR3aa: CASTRDFVNTIYF
v_gene: TRBV10-3; j_gene: TRBJ1-6; CDR3aa: CAISEPGGSPLHF
v_gene: TRBV9; j_gene: TRBJ1-1; CDR3aa: CASSTGGWNTEAFF
v_gene: TRBV10-2; j_gene: TRBJ1-1; CDR3aa: CASKPNNRGRGTEAFF
v_gene: TRBV2; j_gene: TRBJ2-1; CDR3aa: CASNRAGAYNEQFF
v_gene: TRBV2; j_gene: TRBJ1-2; CDR3aa: CASSETGNGYTF
v_gene: TRBV9; j_gene: TRBJ2-1; CDR3aa: CASSVEGRGSYNEQFF
v_gene: TRBV19; j_gene: TRBJ2-6; CDR3aa: CASRPDSSGANVLTF
v_gene: TRBV9; j_gene: TRBJ2-2; CDR3aa: CASSNPGQYTGELFF
v_gene: TRBV7-3; j_gene: TRBJ1-1; CDR3aa: CASSLSGGRDTEAFF
v_gene: TRBV30; j_gene: TRBJ1-3; CDR3aa: CAWSAQINSGNTIYF